This TCR beta chain was obtained from a study of CD8 T cells in ankylosing spondylitis. Study-wide results and caveats: A motif in TCR beta, a set of several highly homologous variants, appeared characteristic of ankylosing spondylitis blood. The authors reported significant enrichment of disease-linked clones in matched ankylosing spondylitis synovial fluid.

This CDR3 contains 16 residues. Looked up from germline, CDR1 is MDHEN and CDR2 is SYDVKM. V lost 7 bases, J lost 2 bases, and 18 bases lay in between. From the 5' RACE reads, TCRdb called clonotypes with MiXCR, one entry per CDR3 protein. This table holds 250,000 to 350,000 distinct CDR3 sequences, 20% to 25% found once. A few counts support this clonotype. Its specificity is not known. This clonotype was sampled from a female donor with ankylosing spondylitis or in good health (not recorded which). This sequence joins TRBV28 and TRBJ2-1; D unclear. What was sequenced was blood, either unsorted or a sorted T cell fraction (not recorded which). The CDR3 is CASTPPPTGTYNEQFF. The CDR3 DNA follows: TGTGCCAGCACCCCACCACCGACGGGCACCTACAATGAGCAGTTCTTC. The variable domain in full, with the rest retrieved from reference TRBV28 and TRBJ2-1, is DVKVTQSSRYLVKRTGEKVFLECVQDMDHENMFWYRQDPGLGLRLIYFSYDVKMKEKGDIPEGYSVSREKKERFSLILESASTNQTSMYLCASTPPPTGTYNEQFFGPGTRLTVL.